The clone carrying this TCR beta chain was found many times. Its target is not known. Building of the TCR beta libraries involved iRepertoire HTBI primers and Arm-PCR of CDR3 regions. Authors' methods: Analysis of the samples identified 50 to 65 TRBV and 13 to 15 TRBJ segments. MiXCR, run by TCRdb on the multiplex PCR reads, gives a single entry per CDR3 protein. TCRdb assigned the V and J calls; the authors' analysis was not used. The sample contains 250,000 or so distinct CDR3 sequences, about 19% of which appear only once. Looked up from germline, CDR1 is MNHNS and CDR2 is SASEGT. The CDR3 has 15 residues. J was trimmed by 1 base and V by 4 bases; bases with no gene match: 2. The record originates from a study of regulatory T cells in long-lasting Graves disease. Study-wide background: The study enrolled newly diagnosed Graves' patients on antithyroid drugs under 3 months. Notes on the study in general: Lower TCR diversity characterized persistent Graves' patients relative to newly diagnosed patients.

The time point was: newly diagnosed GD, antithyroid drugs for less than 3 months. Construction of the TCR library relied on RNA isolated from PBMCs. The patient group derived from an endocrinology department in Xi'an, China. This chain links TRBV6-1 with TRBJ1-5, with 9 bases matching TRBD1. Here the sequenced sample was peripheral blood mononuclear cells (PBMCs), taken at new diagnosis, from a patient treated with antithyroid drugs. The sequence derives from a female donor with Graves disease. CDR3 sequence reads: CASSADRGSNQPQHF. The CDR3 region has the DNA TGTGCCAGCAGTGCGGACAGGGGAAGCAATCAGCCCCAGCATTTT.